The 4 T cell receptor beta chains listed next were all sequenced from one sample in a study of molecular identifiers for immune sequencing clone quantification. TCRdb called the PCR reads again in MiXCR, with one record for every CDR3 protein. The table includes some 580,000 distinct CDR3 sequences, over 25% detected once. The sequenced sample was naive CD8+ T cells from blood, with Jurkat cell RNA spiked in. Subset in this sample: FACS-sorted CD8+CD4-CCR7+CD45RA+ naive T cells. These receptors were collected from a human donor in good health. Some libraries in this study had Jurkat cell RNA spiked in.

In its sample, this clonotype was seen many times. The V gene is TRBV7-2, the J gene TRBJ2-4, with 9 bases aligning to TRBD2. The CDR3 sequence is 16 residues long. Germline trimming cut 8 bases from V and 1 base from J; bases unmatched to any gene: 9. Germline lookup yields CDR1 SGHTA and CDR2 FQGNSA. In nucleotides, the CDR3 is TGTGCCAGCGGCGAGGTGGCGGGGGGGGCCAAAAACATTCAGTACTTC. Translation: CASGEVAGGAKNIQYF.

This clonotype was found a few times. This sequence joins TRBV7-2 and TRBJ2-7, with D unresolved. CDR1 is SGHTA, CDR2 FQGNSA, per germline. The CDR3 totals 13 residues. With 3 bases removed from V and 0 bases from J, the gap between germline ends came to 6 bases. This CDR3 reads CASSFAYSYEQYF. In DNA, the CDR3 is TGTGCCAGCAGCTTTGCCTACTCCTACGAGCAGTACTTC.

There are many counts of this clonotype. The V gene is TRBV5-1, the J gene TRBJ2-7; D is possibly TRBD2 (7 bases). This CDR3 comprises 15 residues. V was shortened by 4 bases and J by 3 bases, with 17 bases between the two germline ends. The germline CDR1 and CDR2 sequences are SGHRS and YFSETQ. CDR3 residues: CASSRGRGSSYEQYF. For the CDR3, the DNA is TGCGCCAGCAGCCGAGGGAGGGGGAGTAGCTACGAGCAGTACTTC. The whole variable domain, filled in from reference TRBV5-1 and TRBJ2-7, reads KAGVTQTPRYLIKTRGQQVTLSCSPISGHRSVSWYQQTPGQGLQFLFEYFSETQRNKGNFPGRFSGRQFSNSRSEMNVSTLELGDSALYLCASSRGRGSSYEQYFGPGTRLTVT.

About this clonotype: This may be a read error: a much more frequent sequence differs by one nucleotide. V usage is TRBV20-1 and J usage is TRBJ1-1, with D perhaps matching TRBD1 (5 bases). This CDR3 spans 12 amino acids. Germline values: CDR1 DFQATT, CDR2 SNEGSKA (reference sequence). Trimming left V 4 bases short and J 6 bases short, with 12 bases between. CDR3 bases: TGCAGTGCTATTGGTCGGGACGCTGAAGCTTTCTTT. Amino acids: CSAIGRDAEAFF.